Listed below are T cell receptor beta chains from one sample, sequenced in a study of blood T cell repertoires in COVID-19. Sequenced by immunoSEQ multiplex PCR; TCRdb stores in-frame clones only, minus some. The table lists 200,000 to 300,000 clones, around nine tenths of them singletons. The sequenced material came from peripheral blood. These receptor sequences come from a woman aged 60-75 years who had recovered from COVID-19. Both conserved end residues are part of each CDR3. A D gene is named only where the DNA matches it firmly. The size field is filled for only some rows; it gives once, few, many or a size class.

CDR3aa | CDR3nt | d_gene | v_gene | abundance | j_gene
CASSPKQGGNSPLHF | TGTGCCAGCAGCCCAAAACAGGGGGGGAATTCACCCCTCCACTTT | TRBD1 | TRBV4-2 | NA | TRBJ1-6
CASSPSVGGVGNTIYF | TGTGCCAGCAGCCCCTCCGTCGGGGGTGTGGGAAACACCATATATTTT | NA | TRBV7-8 | once | TRBJ1-3
CASPKAWCRSAYEQYF | TGTGCCAGCCCCAAGGCCTGGTGCAGGTCAGCCTACGAGCAGTACTTC | NA | TRBV6-4 | NA | TRBJ2-7
CASSQDGRGYGNTIYF | TGCGCCAGCAGCCAAGACGGCAGAGGGTACGGAAACACCATATATTTT | NA | TRBV4-3 | NA | TRBJ1-3
CASSSGTGDPDTQYF | TGTGCTAGCAGCTCCGGGACAGGGGATCCAGATACGCAGTATTTT | TRBD1 | TRBV7-7 | NA | TRBJ2-3
CATGRNTEAFF | TGTGCCACCGGGAGGAACACTGAAGCTTTCTTT | NA | TRBV24-1 | few | TRBJ1-1
CASSYAEQDVREQYF | TGTGCCAGCAGTTATGCCGAACAGGATGTCCGAGAGCAGTACTTC | NA | TRBV6-5 | NA | TRBJ2-7
CASSFRQGRTGGLFF | TGTGCCAGCAGTTTTCGACAGGGCCGTACGGGTGGACTGTTTTTT | TRBD1 | TRBV6-2/TRBV6-3 | NA | TRBJ1-4
CASSPGAQETQYF | TGTGCCAGCAGCCCTGGTGCGCAAGAGACCCAGTACTTC | NA | TRBV7-3 | NA | TRBJ2-5
CASSQHGQPTDTQYF | TGCGCCAGCAGCCAACACGGACAGCCCACAGATACGCAGTATTTT | NA | TRBV4-1 | NA | TRBJ2-3
CATPDRRNYGYTF | TGTGCCACACCAGACAGGAGGAACTATGGCTACACCTTC | NA | TRBV28 | once | TRBJ1-2
CASSLDSNYGYTF | TGTGCCAGCAGCTTAGACAGTAACTATGGCTACACCTTC | NA | TRBV5-4 | NA | TRBJ1-2
CASSQANREETQYF | TGTGCCAGCAGCCAAGCGAACAGGGAAGAGACCCAGTACTTC | NA | TRBV3-1/TRBV3-2 | NA | TRBJ2-5
CASRIAGDLDTQYF | TGTGCCAGCAGGATAGCGGGGGACTTGGATACGCAGTATTTT | TRBD2 | TRBV28 | NA | TRBJ2-3
CASSSGGGGGIYEQYF | TGTGCCAGCAGCTCCGGCGGGGGAGGGGGTATCTACGAGCAGTACTTC | NA | TRBV7-6 | NA | TRBJ2-7
CASSVDGSSSYEQYF | TGTGCCAGCAGCGTAGACGGGTCTAGCTCCTACGAGCAGTACTTC | NA | TRBV9 | NA | TRBJ2-7
CASSWTGGSGELFF | TGTGCCAGCAGTTGGACAGGGGGAAGCGGGGAGCTGTTTTTT | TRBD1 | TRBV27 | NA | TRBJ2-2
CASSLSDGQPQHF | TGTGCTAGCAGCCTCAGCGACGGTCAGCCCCAGCATTTT | NA | TRBV7-7 | NA | TRBJ1-5
CASSGDKGSSYNSPLHF | TGCGCCAGCAGTGGGGACAAGGGAAGCTCCTATAATTCACCCCTCCACTTT | NA | TRBV5-1 | NA | TRBJ1-6
CASSPLGGWGGDTQYF | TGTGCCAGCTCACCCCTAGGCGGGTGGGGAGGAGATACGCAGTATTTT | NA | TRBV18 | NA | TRBJ2-3
CASSLNGGLGNTIYF | TGCGCCAGCAGCTTAAACGGAGGTTTGGGGAACACCATATATTTT | NA | TRBV5-1 | NA | TRBJ1-3
CASSLTSAYNEQFF | TGTGCCAGCAGCCTAACTAGCGCCTACAATGAGCAGTTCTTC | TRBD2 | TRBV14 | NA | TRBJ2-1
CATSRDRPGPGNTIYF | TGTGCCACCAGCAGAGATCGGCCAGGGCCTGGAAACACCATATATTTT | NA | TRBV15 | NA | TRBJ1-3
CASSQVRGGSETQYF | TGTGCCAGCAGCCAAGTTCGGGGGGGGTCGGAGACCCAGTACTTC | TRBD2 | TRBV3-1/TRBV3-2 | NA | TRBJ2-5
CSAGWGQNEQFF | TGCAGCGCTGGCTGGGGCCAGAATGAGCAGTTCTTC | NA | TRBV29-1 | NA | TRBJ2-1
CASSTFRAASYNEQFF | TGTGCCAGCAGCACCTTCAGGGCGGCCTCCTACAATGAGCAGTTCTTC | NA | TRBV11-3 | NA | TRBJ2-1
CAISEAQGGYGYTF | TGTGCCATCAGTGAGGCCCAGGGGGGCTATGGCTACACCTTC | TRBD1 | TRBV10-3 | NA | TRBJ1-2
CASSLFDRNTEAFF | TGTGCCAGCAGCCTATTTGACAGGAACACTGAAGCTTTCTTT | NA | TRBV3-1/TRBV3-2 | NA | TRBJ1-1
CASSVRDREGEQYF | TGCGCCAGCAGTGTAAGGGACAGGGAAGGCGAGCAGTACTTC | TRBD1 | TRBV10-1 | once | TRBJ2-7
CASSPQTGTYQETQYF | TGTGCCAGCAGCCCCCAAACCGGGACATACCAAGAGACCCAGTACTTC | NA | TRBV27 | NA | TRBJ2-5
CASSHPRDSYLHEQYF | TGTGCCAGCAGCCACCCCCGGGACAGTTATTTGCACGAGCAGTACTTC | TRBD1 | TRBV7-8 | once | TRBJ2-7
CASSTTGTSGGVGFF | TGTGCCAGTAGTACGACCGGGACTAGCGGGGGGGTAGGGTTCTTC | TRBD2 | TRBV19 | NA | TRBJ2-1
CASSLNPGVSYEQYF | TGTGCCAGCAGCTTGAACCCCGGGGTCTCCTACGAGCAGTACTTC | NA | TRBV7-3 | NA | TRBJ2-7
CSVRQVQETQYF | TGCAGCGTTAGACAGGTCCAAGAGACCCAGTACTTC | NA | TRBV29-1 | NA | TRBJ2-5
CASRSGETWGKTQYF | TGTGCCAGCAGGAGCGGGGAGACCTGGGGGAAGACCCAGTACTTC | TRBD2 | TRBV6-5 | NA | TRBJ2-5
CSVLDIYGYTF | TGCAGCGTCCTTGACATCTATGGCTACACCTTC | NA | TRBV29-1 | NA | TRBJ1-2
CAVTSGGNTGELFF | TGTGCCGTAACTAGCGGGGGGAACACCGGGGAGCTGTTTTTT | TRBD2 | TRBV10-3 | NA | TRBJ2-2
CASSLAVLGEQFF | TGTGCCAGCAGCTTGGCCGTGCTTGGCGAGCAGTTCTTC | NA | TRBV5-5 | NA | TRBJ2-1
CASSGTGTFGSPLHF | TGTGCCAGCAGCGGGACAGGGACCTTTGGTTCACCCCTCCACTTT | TRBD1 | TRBV9 | NA | TRBJ1-6
CASSYWEGRSEKLFF | TGTGCCAGCAGTTACTGGGAGGGACGTAGCGAAAAACTGTTTTTT | NA | TRBV6-5 | NA | TRBJ1-4
CASSFVRTSGVYSGANVLTF | TGTGCCAGCAGCTTCGTTAGGACTAGCGGCGTATACTCTGGGGCCAACGTCCTGACTTTC | TRBD2 | TRBV5-4 | NA | TRBJ2-6
CASSQGRGASAGELFF | TGCGCCAGCAGCCAGGGCAGGGGGGCCTCGGCCGGGGAGCTGTTTTTT | NA | TRBV4-1 | NA | TRBJ2-2
CASSSQGNLYNEQFF | TGCGCCAGCAGCTCGCAGGGGAATCTTTACAATGAGCAGTTCTTC | NA | TRBV5-1 | NA | TRBJ2-1
CASSKWTRDRVGGNEQFF | TGTGCCAGCAGCAAATGGACCCGGGACAGGGTAGGAGGCAATGAGCAGTTCTTC | NA | TRBV21-1 | NA | TRBJ2-1
CASSSTSGGAWDTQYF | TGCGCCAGCAGCTCGACTAGCGGGGGGGCGTGGGATACGCAGTATTTT | TRBD2 | TRBV5-1 | NA | TRBJ2-3
CAISVSGWNTEAFF | TGTGCCATCAGTGTCTCAGGTTGGAACACTGAAGCTTTCTTT | NA | TRBV10-3 | NA | TRBJ1-1
CASGAVMVEIQYF | TGTGCCAGCGGAGCGGTGATGGTGGAGATCCAGTACTTC | NA | TRBV12-3/TRBV12-4 | NA | TRBJ2-5
CASNPVRGAGPLDGYTF | TGTGCCAGCAACCCCGTCCGGGGGGCAGGTCCTTTGGATGGCTACACCTTC | NA | TRBV6-2/TRBV6-3 | NA | TRBJ1-2
CATSDPGGRFTDTQYF | TGTGCCACCAGTGACCCGGGGGGCAGATTCACAGATACGCAGTATTTT | NA | TRBV24-1 | NA | TRBJ2-3
CASSLGVHQPQHF | TGTGCCAGCAGCTTGGGAGTCCACCAGCCCCAGCATTTT | NA | TRBV5-6 | NA | TRBJ1-5
CASSLGEVQYF | TGTGCCAGCAGTTTAGGGGAGGTCCAGTACTTC | NA | TRBV12-3/TRBV12-4 | NA | TRBJ2-5
CASSRDPQGGNEQFF | TGTGCCAGCAGTAGGGACCCACAGGGGGGCAATGAGCAGTTCTTC | TRBD1 | TRBV7-2 | NA | TRBJ2-1
CASSLGARGQGASSYEQYF | TGTGCCAGCAGCTTAGGGGCCCGCGGACAGGGGGCGAGCTCCTACGAGCAGTACTTC | TRBD1 | TRBV7-2 | NA | TRBJ2-7
CASSFRGGKLFF | TGTGCCAGCAGCTTTCGGGGGGGAAAACTGTTTTTT | NA | TRBV5-8 | NA | TRBJ1-4